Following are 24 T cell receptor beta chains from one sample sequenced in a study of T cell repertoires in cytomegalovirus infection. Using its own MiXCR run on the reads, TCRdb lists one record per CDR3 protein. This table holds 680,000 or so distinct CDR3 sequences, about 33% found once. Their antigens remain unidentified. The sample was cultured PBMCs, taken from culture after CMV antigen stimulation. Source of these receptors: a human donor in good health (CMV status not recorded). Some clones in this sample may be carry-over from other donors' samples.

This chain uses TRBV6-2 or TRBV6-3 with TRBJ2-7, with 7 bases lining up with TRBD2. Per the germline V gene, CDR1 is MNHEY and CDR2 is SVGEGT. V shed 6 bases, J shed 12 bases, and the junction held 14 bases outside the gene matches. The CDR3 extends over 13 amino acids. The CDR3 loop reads CASRAPERGFPYF. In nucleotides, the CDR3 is TGTGCCAGCAGGGCACCGGAGCGGGGTTTTCCGTACTTC.

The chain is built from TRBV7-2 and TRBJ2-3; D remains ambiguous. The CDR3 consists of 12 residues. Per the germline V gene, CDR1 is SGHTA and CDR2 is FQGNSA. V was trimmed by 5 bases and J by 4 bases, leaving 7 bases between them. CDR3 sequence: CASSDGPDTQYF. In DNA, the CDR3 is TGTGCCAGCAGCGACGGACCAGATACGCAGTATTTT.

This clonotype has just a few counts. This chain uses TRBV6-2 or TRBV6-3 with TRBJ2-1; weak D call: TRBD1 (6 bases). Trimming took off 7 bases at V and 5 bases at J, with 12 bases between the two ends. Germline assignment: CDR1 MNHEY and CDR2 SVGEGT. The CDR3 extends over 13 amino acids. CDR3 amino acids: CASTSQGNNEQFF. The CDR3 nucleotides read TGTGCCAGCACCTCCCAGGGGAACAATGAGCAGTTCTTC.

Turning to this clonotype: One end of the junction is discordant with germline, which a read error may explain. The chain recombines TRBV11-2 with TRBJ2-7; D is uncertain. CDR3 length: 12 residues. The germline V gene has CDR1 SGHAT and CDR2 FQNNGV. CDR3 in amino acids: CASSLVLGLSNF. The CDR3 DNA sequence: TGTGCCAGCAGCTTAGTTCTGGGTCTCAGCAACTTC.

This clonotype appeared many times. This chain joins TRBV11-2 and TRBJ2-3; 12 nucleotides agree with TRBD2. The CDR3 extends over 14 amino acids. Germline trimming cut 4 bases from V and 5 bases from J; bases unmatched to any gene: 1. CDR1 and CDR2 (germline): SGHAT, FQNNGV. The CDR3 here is CASSSGLAGDTQYF. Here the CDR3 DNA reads TGTGCCAGCAGCTCGGGACTAGCGGGAGATACGCAGTATTTT.

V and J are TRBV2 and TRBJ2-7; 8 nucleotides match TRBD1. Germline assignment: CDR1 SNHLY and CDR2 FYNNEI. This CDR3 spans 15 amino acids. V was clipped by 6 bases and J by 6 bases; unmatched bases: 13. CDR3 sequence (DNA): TGTGCCAGCAGAGACCTATTCGGGACAGGTACCGAGCAGTACTTC. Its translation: CASRDLFGTGTEQYF.

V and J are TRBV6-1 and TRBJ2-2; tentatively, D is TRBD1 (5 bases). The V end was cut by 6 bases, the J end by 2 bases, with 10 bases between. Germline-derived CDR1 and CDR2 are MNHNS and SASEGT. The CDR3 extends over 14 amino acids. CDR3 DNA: TGTGCCAGCAGGGCGACAGTCAACACCGGGGAGCTGTTTTTT. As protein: CASRATVNTGELFF.

Written as DNA, the CDR3 is TGTGCCAGCACAACGGGGTACGACGAGCAGTACTTC. It encodes CASTTGYDEQYF. The chain combines TRBV11-1 with TRBJ2-7; tentative D call: TRBD2 (5 bases). The germline V gene encodes CDR1 SGHAT and CDR2 FQDESV (reference sequence). The CDR3 sequence is 12 residues long. V lost 7 bases, J lost 5 bases, and 12 bases lay in between. Variable domain in full (rest from reference TRBV11-1 and TRBJ2-7): EAEVAQSPRYKITEKSQAVAFWCDPISGHATLYWYRQILGQGPELLVQFQDESVVDDSQLPKDRFSAERLKGVDSTLKIQPAELGDSAMYLCASTTGYDEQYFGPGTRLTVT.

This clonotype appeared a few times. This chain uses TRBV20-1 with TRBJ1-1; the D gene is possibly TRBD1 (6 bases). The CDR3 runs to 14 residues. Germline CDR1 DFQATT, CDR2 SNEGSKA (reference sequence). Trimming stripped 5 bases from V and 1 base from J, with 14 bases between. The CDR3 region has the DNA TGCAGTGCTCCAGCGGGGGGGGCGAACACTGAAGCTTTCTTT. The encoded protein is CSAPAGGANTEAFF.

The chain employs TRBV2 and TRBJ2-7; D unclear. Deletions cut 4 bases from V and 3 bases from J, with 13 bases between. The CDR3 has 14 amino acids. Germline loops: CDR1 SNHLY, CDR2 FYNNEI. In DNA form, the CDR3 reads TGTGCCAGCAGTGGGGCAGACGGATACTACGAGCAGTACTTC. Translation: CASSGADGYYEQYF.

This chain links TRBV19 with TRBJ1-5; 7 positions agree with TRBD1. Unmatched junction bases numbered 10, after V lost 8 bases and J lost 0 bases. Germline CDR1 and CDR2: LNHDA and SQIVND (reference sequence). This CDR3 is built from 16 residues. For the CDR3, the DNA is TGTGCCAGTCAGAGAGGGACAGCATATAGCAATCAGCCCCAGCATTTT. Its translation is CASQRGTAYSNQPQHF.

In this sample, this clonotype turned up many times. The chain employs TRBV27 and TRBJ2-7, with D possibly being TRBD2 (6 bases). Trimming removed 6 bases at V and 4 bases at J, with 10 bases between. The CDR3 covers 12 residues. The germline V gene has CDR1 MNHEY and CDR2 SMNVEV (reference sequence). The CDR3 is CASSPGLYEQYF. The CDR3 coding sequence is TGTGCCAGCAGCCCGGGACTTTACGAGCAGTACTTC.

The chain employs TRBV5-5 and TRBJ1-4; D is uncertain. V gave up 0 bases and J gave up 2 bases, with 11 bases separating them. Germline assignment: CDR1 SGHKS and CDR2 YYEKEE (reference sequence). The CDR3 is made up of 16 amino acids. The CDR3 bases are TGTGCCAGCAGCTTGGCCCGAGGGAGTACTAATGAAAAACTGTTTTTT. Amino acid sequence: CASSLARGSTNEKLFF.

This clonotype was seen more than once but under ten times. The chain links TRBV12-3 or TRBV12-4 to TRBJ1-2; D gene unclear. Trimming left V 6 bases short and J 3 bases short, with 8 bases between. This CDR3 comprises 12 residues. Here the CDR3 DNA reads TGTGCCAGCAGCAGAGTTTACTATGGCTACACCTTC. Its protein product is CASSRVYYGYTF.

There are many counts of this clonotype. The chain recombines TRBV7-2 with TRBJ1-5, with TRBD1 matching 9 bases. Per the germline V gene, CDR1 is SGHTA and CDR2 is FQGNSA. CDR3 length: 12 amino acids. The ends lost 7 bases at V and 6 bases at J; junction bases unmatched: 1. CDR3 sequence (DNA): TGTGCCAGCACGGACAGGGGTCAGCCCCAGCATTTT. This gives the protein CASTDRGQPQHF.

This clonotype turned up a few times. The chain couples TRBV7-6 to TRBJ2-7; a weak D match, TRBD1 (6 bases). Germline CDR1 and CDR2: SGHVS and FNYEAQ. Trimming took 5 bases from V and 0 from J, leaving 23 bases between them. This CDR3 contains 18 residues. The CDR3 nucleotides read TGTGCCAGCAGCCCCTCCAGATGGTTCAACAGGGCCTCCTACGAGCAGTACTTC. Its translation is CASSPSRWFNRASYEQYF.

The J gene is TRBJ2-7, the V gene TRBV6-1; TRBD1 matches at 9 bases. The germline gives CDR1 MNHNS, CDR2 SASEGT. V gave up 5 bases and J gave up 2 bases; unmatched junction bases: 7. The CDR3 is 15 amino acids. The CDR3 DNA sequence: TGTGCCAGCAGTAAACACAGGGGGCCCGCCTACGAGCAGTACTTC. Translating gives CASSKHRGPAYEQYF.

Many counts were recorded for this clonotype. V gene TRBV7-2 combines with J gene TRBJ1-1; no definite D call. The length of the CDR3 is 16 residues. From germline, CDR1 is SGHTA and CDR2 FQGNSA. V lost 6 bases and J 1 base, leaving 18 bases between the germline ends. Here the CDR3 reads CASSPNSLQSNTEAFF. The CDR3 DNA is TGTGCCAGCAGTCCGAACAGCTTACAGTCGAACACTGAAGCTTTCTTT. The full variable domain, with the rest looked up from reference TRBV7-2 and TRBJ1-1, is GAGVSQSPSNKVTEKGKDVELRCDPISGHTALYWYRQSLGQGLEFLIYFQGNSAPDKSGLPSDRFSAERTGGSVSTLTIQRTQQEDSAVYLCASSPNSLQSNTEAFFGQGTRLTVV.

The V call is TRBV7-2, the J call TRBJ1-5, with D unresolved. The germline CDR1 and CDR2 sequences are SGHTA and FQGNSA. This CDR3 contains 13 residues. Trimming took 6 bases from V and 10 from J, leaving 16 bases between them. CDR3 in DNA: TGTGCCAGCAGACTATCCGCCCGGGATCCCCAGCATTTT. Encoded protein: CASRLSARDPQHF.

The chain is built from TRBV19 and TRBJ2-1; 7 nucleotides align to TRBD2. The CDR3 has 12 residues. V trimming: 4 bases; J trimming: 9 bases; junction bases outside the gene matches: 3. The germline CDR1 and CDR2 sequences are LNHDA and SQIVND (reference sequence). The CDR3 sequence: CASSTLAGEQFF. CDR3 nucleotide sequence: TGTGCCAGTAGTACATTAGCGGGTGAGCAGTTCTTC.

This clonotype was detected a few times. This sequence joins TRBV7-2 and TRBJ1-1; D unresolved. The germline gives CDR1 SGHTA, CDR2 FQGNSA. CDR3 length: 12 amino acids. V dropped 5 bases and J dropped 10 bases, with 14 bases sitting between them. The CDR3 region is CASSTRTEGAFF. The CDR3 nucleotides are TGTGCCAGCAGCACCCGAACAGAGGGAGCTTTCTTT.

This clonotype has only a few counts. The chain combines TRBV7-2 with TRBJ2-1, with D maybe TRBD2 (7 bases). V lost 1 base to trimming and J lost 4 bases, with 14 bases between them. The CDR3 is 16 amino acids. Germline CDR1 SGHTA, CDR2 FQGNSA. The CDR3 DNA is TGTGCCAGCAGCTTAGTCGCGGGGGCGGTTTACAATGAGCAGTTCTTC. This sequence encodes CASSLVAGAVYNEQFF.

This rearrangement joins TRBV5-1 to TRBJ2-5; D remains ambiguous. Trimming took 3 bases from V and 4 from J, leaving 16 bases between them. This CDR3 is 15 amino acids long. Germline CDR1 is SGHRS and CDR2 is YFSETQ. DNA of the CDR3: TGCGCCAGCAGCTCAGGATGGACCGTGGGAGAGACCCAGTACTTC. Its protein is CASSSGWTVGETQYF.

CDR3 sequence (DNA): TGTGCCAGCACCTGGACAGGCAATGAGCAGTTCTTC. It yields the protein CASTWTGNEQFF. The chain joins TRBV7-6 to TRBJ2-1, with 7 bases fitting TRBD1. The J segment lost 6 bases and the V segment lost 7 bases, leaving 3 bases of the junction unmatched. Germline assignment: CDR1 SGHVS and CDR2 FNYEAQ. The length of the CDR3 is 12 residues.